Below are 13 T cell receptor beta chains sequenced from a single sample in a study of shared clonotypes between healthy human individuals. Sequencing was performed with immunoSEQ multiplex PCR; in TCRdb, only in-frame clones are kept and a portion is missing. The table records about 110,000 clones, approximately 70% of them present only once. Input material: memory CD8+ T cells sorted from blood. Described subset: CD45RO+ cells pooled with CCR7-negative TemRA cells. These receptors were taken from a woman in her 30s in good health.

The table lists this clone with many counts. In DNA form, the CDR3 reads TGTGCCAGCAGCCTCGTGGGGACAGGGTGGTCGAACACTGAAGCTTTCTTT. Translating gives CASSLVGTGWSNTEAFF. V gene TRBV28 combines with J gene TRBJ1-1; 9 positions agree with TRBD1. The CDR3 contains 17 residues. The germline V gene has CDR1 MDHEN and CDR2 SYDVKM. The J segment lost 1 base and the V segment lost 6 bases, leaving 12 bases of the junction unmatched.

This clone was detected a few times. The DNA of the CDR3 is TGCGCCAGCAGCTTGAGGACCCGAGGCTCTAACTATGGCTACACCTTC. It codes for CASSLRTRGSNYGYTF. J is TRBJ1-2 and V is TRBV5-1, with D unresolved. Germline CDR1 and CDR2: SGHRS and YFSETQ. The CDR3 is made up of 16 amino acids. V was trimmed by 1 base and J by 0 bases, leaving 13 bases between them.

The genes are TRBV5-4 and TRBJ2-5, with 12 bases that match TRBD2. The CDR3 consists of 16 residues. V was clipped by 4 bases and J by 1 base; unmatched bases: 5. From germline, CDR1 is SGHNT and CDR2 YYREEE (reference sequence). CDR3 amino acids: CASSPGLAGIQETQYF. DNA for the CDR3: TGTGCCAGCAGCCCAGGACTAGCGGGAATCCAAGAGACCCAGTACTTC.

This chain connects TRBV6-1 to TRBJ1-5, with D perhaps matching TRBD1 (5 bases). The CDR3 spans 14 residues. V was shortened by 8 bases and J by 0 bases, with 11 bases between the two germline ends. Germline V CDR1 and CDR2: MNHNS, SASEGT. The CDR3 bases are TGTGCCAGCGAATTGGGGGATAGCAATCAGCCCCAGCATTTT. Translation gives CASELGDSNQPQHF.

This rearrangement joins TRBV9 to TRBJ2-7, with TRBD1 matching over 8 bases. J lost 3 bases, V lost 0 bases, and 2 bases had no gene match. Looked up from germline, CDR1 is SGDLS and CDR2 is YYNGEE. The CDR3 covers 14 residues. The CDR3 region has the DNA TGTGCCAGCAGCGTAGGGGACAGGAACTACGAGCAGTACTTC. This sequence encodes CASSVGDRNYEQYF.

J is TRBJ2-2 and V is TRBV28, with D possibly being TRBD1 (5 bases). This CDR3 is 15 amino acids long. Trimming cost V 3 bases and J 2 bases, with 10 bases left between them. Germline V lookup: CDR1 MDHEN, CDR2 SYDVKM. Here the CDR3 reads CASSFARANTGELFF. CDR3 nucleotides: TGTGCCAGCAGTTTTGCCAGGGCCAACACCGGGGAGCTGTTTTTT.

This rearrangement joins TRBV5-1 to TRBJ2-7; a weak D match, TRBD1 (6 bases). Trimming cost V 1 base and J 4 bases, with 15 bases left between them. The CDR3 contains 15 residues. CDR1 SGHRS and CDR2 YFSETQ come from the germline V gene. CDR3 DNA: TGCGCCAGCAGCTTGACCGGACAGACCTCATACGAGCAGTACTTC. Translated: CASSLTGQTSYEQYF.

The chain links TRBV4-1 to TRBJ1-2; D remains ambiguous. The CDR3 is 12 residues long. The V and J ends lost 0 bases and 5 bases respectively, with 4 bases between them. The germline gives CDR1 MGHRA, CDR2 YSYEKL. The CDR3 spells CASSQEDYGYTF. CDR3 DNA sequence: TGCGCCAGCAGCCAAGAAGATTATGGCTACACCTTC.

This CDR3 is CASSQDFRTDTEAFF. CDR3 in DNA: TGTGCCAGCAGCCAAGATTTCCGGACAGACACTGAAGCTTTCTTT. The chain combines TRBV4-2 with TRBJ1-1, with D perhaps matching TRBD1 (6 bases). Trimming pared 0 bases from V and 3 bases from J, leaving 11 bases between. The CDR3 contains 15 residues. Germline V gives CDR1 LGHNA, CDR2 YNFKEQ.

CDR3 sequence reads: CASSEAIDGRVAEQYF. CDR3 nucleotide sequence: TGTGCCAGCAGTGAAGCAATCGACGGGAGGGTGGCCGAGCAGTACTTC. The V call is TRBV6-1, the J call TRBJ2-7, with 8 bases aligning to TRBD2. The germline gives CDR1 MNHNS, CDR2 SASEGT. The CDR3 is made up of 16 amino acids. V lost 0 bases to trimming and J lost 6 bases; unmatched junction nucleotides: 10.

This clone was seen just once. This chain uses TRBV6-6 with TRBJ1-2; D is perhaps TRBD1 (6 bases). CDR1 is MNHNY and CDR2 is SVGAGI in the germline V gene (reference sequence). V was trimmed by 6 bases and J by 3 bases, leaving 20 bases between them. The length of the CDR3 is 16 residues. CDR3 nucleotide sequence: TGTGCCAGCAGCCTACTTCGGGCAGGGGATCACTATGGCTACACCTTC. This codes for CASSLLRAGDHYGYTF.

To note about this clone: It differs at one base from a far larger clone, so likely a read error. The chain employs TRBV4-2 and TRBJ2-7; 13 bases align to TRBD2. Germline V gene lookup returns CDR1 LGHNA and CDR2 YNFKEQ. The CDR3 length is 16 residues. DNA for the CDR3: TGTGCCAGCAACCAAGATCAACTAGCGGGAGGGCGGGAGCAGTACTTC. This encodes CASNQDQLAGGREQYF.

The V and J genes are TRBV4-1 and TRBJ1-1; D ambiguous. Germline lookup yields CDR1 MGHRA and CDR2 YSYEKL. The CDR3 consists of 16 residues. The V gene lost 1 base and the J gene lost 7 bases, with 19 bases spanning the gap. For the CDR3, the DNA is TGCGCCAGCAGCCAAGTCCATACCGGGGAGGGAGGTGAAGCTTTCTTT. Translated: CASSQVHTGEGGEAFF.